This is a list of T cell receptor beta chains from one sample in a study of shared clonotypes between healthy human individuals. The assay was immunoSEQ multiplex PCR, and TCRdb's table has in-frame clones only and misses some. The sample carries around 2.1 million clones, around 93% recorded once. Source material: naive CD8+ T cells from PBMCs. These receptors all stem from a man aged 18 to 30 in good health. Some clones in this sample may be carry-over from other donors' samples. Each CDR3 is given with its conserved first and last residue. D genes are given only for firm matches.

d_gene: .; v_gene: TRBV9; j_gene: TRBJ2-3; CDR3nt: TGTGCCAGCAGCGTAGCGGTTGGAGATACGCAGTATTTT; CDR3aa: CASSVAVGDTQYF
d_gene: TRBD1; v_gene: TRBV30; j_gene: TRBJ2-1; CDR3nt: TGTGCCTGGAGTGTAGAACAGGGGGCCTACAATGAGCAGTTCTTC; CDR3aa: CAWSVEQGAYNEQFF
d_gene: .; v_gene: TRBV5-8; j_gene: TRBJ2-2; CDR3nt: TGTGCCAGCAGCTTCCGTGGGGGAACGAACACCGGGGAGCTGTTTTTT; CDR3aa: CASSFRGGTNTGELFF
d_gene: .; v_gene: TRBV7-9; j_gene: TRBJ2-7; CDR3nt: TGTGCCAGCAGCACCTATGAAAACGAGCAGTACTTC; CDR3aa: CASSTYENEQYF
d_gene: TRBD2; v_gene: TRBV9; j_gene: TRBJ2-7; CDR3nt: TGTGCCAGCAGCGTATCCGGGACTAGCGGGACAAAGCAGTACTTC; CDR3aa: CASSVSGTSGTKQYF
d_gene: .; v_gene: TRBV7-7; j_gene: TRBJ2-1; CDR3nt: TGTGCCAGCAGCTATTTCGGGGCGGACAATGAGCAGTTCTTC; CDR3aa: CASSYFGADNEQFF
d_gene: TRBD2; v_gene: TRBV13; j_gene: TRBJ2-1; CDR3nt: TGTGCCAGCAGCACGAGACTAGCGCCGTACAATGAGCAGTTCTTC; CDR3aa: CASSTRLAPYNEQFF
d_gene: .; v_gene: TRBV29-1; j_gene: TRBJ2-6; CDR3nt: TGCAGCGCCCTAATTTTCTCTGGGGCCAACGTCCTGACTTTC; CDR3aa: CSALIFSGANVLTF
d_gene: TRBD1; v_gene: TRBV7-8; j_gene: TRBJ1-1; CDR3nt: TGTGCCAGCAGCCTCCAGACAGGGGAAGCTTTCTTT; CDR3aa: CASSLQTGEAFF
d_gene: .; v_gene: TRBV28; j_gene: TRBJ1-3; CDR3nt: TGTGCCAGCACCTCTTTGGGGACGGGTTCTGGAAACACCATATATTTT; CDR3aa: CASTSLGTGSGNTIYF
d_gene: TRBD1; v_gene: TRBV19; j_gene: TRBJ1-5; CDR3nt: TGTGCCAGTAGTACTGGGACAGAAGGAAGCAATCAGCCCCAGCATTTT; CDR3aa: CASSTGTEGSNQPQHF
d_gene: TRBD1; v_gene: TRBV9; j_gene: TRBJ1-1; CDR3nt: TGTGCCAGCAGTGAACGGACAGGGGCGATGAACACTGAAGCTTTCTTT; CDR3aa: CASSERTGAMNTEAFF
d_gene: .; v_gene: TRBV7-9; j_gene: TRBJ2-6; CDR3nt: TGTGCCAGCGGGGCTACCAACTCTGGGGCCAACGTCCTGACTTTC; CDR3aa: CASGATNSGANVLTF
d_gene: .; v_gene: TRBV27; j_gene: TRBJ1-2; CDR3nt: TGTGCCAGCGGCTGGGGAGAGGGCTATGGCTACACCTTC; CDR3aa: CASGWGEGYGYTF